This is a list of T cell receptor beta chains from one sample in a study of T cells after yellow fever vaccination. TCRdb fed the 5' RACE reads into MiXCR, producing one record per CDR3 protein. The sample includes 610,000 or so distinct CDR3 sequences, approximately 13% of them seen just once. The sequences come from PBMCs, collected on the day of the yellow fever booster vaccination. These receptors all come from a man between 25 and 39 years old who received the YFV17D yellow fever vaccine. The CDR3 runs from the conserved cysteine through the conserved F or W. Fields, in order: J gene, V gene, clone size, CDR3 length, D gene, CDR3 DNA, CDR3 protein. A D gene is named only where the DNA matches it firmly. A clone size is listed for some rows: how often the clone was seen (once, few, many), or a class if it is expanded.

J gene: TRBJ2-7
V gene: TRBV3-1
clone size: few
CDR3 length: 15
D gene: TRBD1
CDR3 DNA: TGTGCCAGCAGCCCGGCCGGGACAGGGTTCTACGAGCAGTACTTC
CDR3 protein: CASSPAGTGFYEQYF

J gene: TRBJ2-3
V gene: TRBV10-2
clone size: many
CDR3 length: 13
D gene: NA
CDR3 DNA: TGCGCCAGCAGTCCTGGACTAAGGGATACGCAGTATTTT
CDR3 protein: CASSPGLRDTQYF

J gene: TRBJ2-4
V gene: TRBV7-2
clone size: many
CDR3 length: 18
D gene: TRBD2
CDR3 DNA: TGTGCCAGCAGCTTATCCCTAGCGGGAGTTCTCACAATAAACATTCAGTACTTC
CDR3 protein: CASSLSLAGVLTINIQYF

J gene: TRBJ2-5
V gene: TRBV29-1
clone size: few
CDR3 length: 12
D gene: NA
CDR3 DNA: TGCAGCGTTGTAGGAGGGATAGAGACCCAGTACTTC
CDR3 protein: CSVVGGIETQYF

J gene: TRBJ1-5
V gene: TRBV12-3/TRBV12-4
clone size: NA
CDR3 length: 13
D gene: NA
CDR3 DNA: TGTGCCAGCAGTTTTGGTAGGTCTCGGCCCCAGCATTTT
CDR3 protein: CASSFGRSRPQHF

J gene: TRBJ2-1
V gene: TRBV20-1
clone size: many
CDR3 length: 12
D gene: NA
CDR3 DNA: TGCAGTGCTAGTACTAGGTCGGGTGAGCAGTTCTTC
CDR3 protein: CSASTRSGEQFF

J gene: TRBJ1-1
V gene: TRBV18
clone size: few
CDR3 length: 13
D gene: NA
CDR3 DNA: TGTGCCAGCTCACCACCGAGCGGGGGTGAAGCTTTCTTT
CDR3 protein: CASSPPSGGEAFF

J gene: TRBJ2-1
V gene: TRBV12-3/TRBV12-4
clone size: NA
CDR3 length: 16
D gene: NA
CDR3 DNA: TGTGCCAGCAGGATTCTAAGCGGGCGGGAAGACAATGAGCAGTTCTTC
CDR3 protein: CASRILSGREDNEQFF

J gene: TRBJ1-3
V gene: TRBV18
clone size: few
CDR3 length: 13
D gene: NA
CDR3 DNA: TGTGCCAGCTCACCGGGACTGGTGGCCACCATATATTTT
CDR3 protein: CASSPGLVATIYF

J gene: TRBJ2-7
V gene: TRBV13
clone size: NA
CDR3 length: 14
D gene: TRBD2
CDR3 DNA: TGTGCCAGCCGGACTAGCGGAAGAACCTACGAGCAGTACTTC
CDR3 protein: CASRTSGRTYEQYF

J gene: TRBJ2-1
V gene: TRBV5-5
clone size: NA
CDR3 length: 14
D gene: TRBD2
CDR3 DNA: TGTGCCAGCTTGGGGAGGGCCGCTTTGTATGAGGAGTTCTTC
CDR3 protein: CASLGRAALYEEFF

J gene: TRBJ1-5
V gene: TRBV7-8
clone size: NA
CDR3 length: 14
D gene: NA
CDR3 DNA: TGTGCCAGCAGCGCAGGACATTTTAGCGGGCCCCAGCATTTT
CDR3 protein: CASSAGHFSGPQHF

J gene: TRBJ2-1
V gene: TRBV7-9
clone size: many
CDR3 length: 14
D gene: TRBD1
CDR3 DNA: TGTGCCAGCAGCCGAGTTAGCCCAGGGGGCGCGAATTTCTTC
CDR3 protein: CASSRVSPGGANFF

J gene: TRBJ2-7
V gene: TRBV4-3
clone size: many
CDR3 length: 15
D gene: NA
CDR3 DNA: TGTGCCAGCAGCCAGGGGGCGGGAGTCTCCTACGAGCAGTACTTC
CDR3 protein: CASSQGAGVSYEQYF

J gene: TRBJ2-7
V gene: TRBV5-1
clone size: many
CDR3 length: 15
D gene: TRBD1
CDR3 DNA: TGCGCCAGCAGCTCCTTAACAGGGGGTCAATACGAGCAGTACTTC
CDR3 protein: CASSSLTGGQYEQYF

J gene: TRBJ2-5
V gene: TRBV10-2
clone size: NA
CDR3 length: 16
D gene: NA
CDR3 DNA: TGCGCCAGCAGTGAGGTTCCGGGACAACGGGGGGAGACCCAGTACTTC
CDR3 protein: CASSEVPGQRGETQYF